This T cell receptor beta chain was sequenced in a study of T-cell memory formation after mild COVID-19. Study in general: The TCR clusters were mostly specific to one donor.

TCRdb itself ran the 5' RACE reads through MiXCR, one entry per CDR3 protein. In the table there are about 470,000 distinct CDR3 sequences, roughly 20% of which are singletons. General study results and limits: Contracting clones, day 15 to 85, had balanced CD4/CD8, and later expanders favored CD4+.

This clonotype was counted between two and nine times. Its antigen is not identified. The CDR3 runs to 17 residues. The germline V gene encodes CDR1 MNHEY and CDR2 SVGAGI. After removal of 8 bases from V and 0 bases from J, the junction contained 7 bases not matched to a gene. The specimen sequenced was PBMCs or a T cell subset sorted from them (not recorded which). The sequence was collected from an adult woman who had mild COVID-19 (a few samples of this study predate the infection). Cell type and time point are not known. The J gene is TRBJ2-3, the V gene TRBV6-5; 14 bases align to TRBD2. The CDR3: CASSTSGRVWSTDTQYF. For the CDR3, the DNA is TGTGCCAGCTCGACTAGCGGGAGGGTTTGGAGCACAGATACGCAGTATTTT.